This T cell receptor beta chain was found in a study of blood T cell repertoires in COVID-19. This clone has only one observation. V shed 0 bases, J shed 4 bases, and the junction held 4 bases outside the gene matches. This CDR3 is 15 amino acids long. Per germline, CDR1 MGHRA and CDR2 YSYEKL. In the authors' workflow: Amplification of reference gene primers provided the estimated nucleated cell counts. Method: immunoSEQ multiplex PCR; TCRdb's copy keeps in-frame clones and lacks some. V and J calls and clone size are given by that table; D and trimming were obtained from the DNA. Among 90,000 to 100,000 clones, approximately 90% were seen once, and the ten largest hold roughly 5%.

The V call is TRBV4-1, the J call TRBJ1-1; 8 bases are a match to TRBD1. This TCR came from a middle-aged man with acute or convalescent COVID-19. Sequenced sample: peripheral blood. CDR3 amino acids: CASSQDQGAPTEAFF. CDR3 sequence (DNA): TGCGCCAGCAGCCAAGATCAGGGGGCACCCACTGAAGCTTTCTTT.